The 18 T cell receptor beta chains in this list originate from one sample, sequenced in a study of control samples from healthy donors and cancer patients. Repertoires were generated with immunoSEQ multiplex PCR, while TCRdb's copy carries only in-frame clones and drops some. The table lists around 110,000 clones, 75% to 90% of them singletons, with approximately 1.1% in the top ten. Sequencing was done on a sample of PBMCs. These receptors all come from a woman between 45 and 60 years old with colorectal cancer.

V is TRBV3-1 (or the pseudogene TRBV3-2) and J is TRBJ2-5; 11 positions match TRBD2. Germline CDR1 and CDR2: LGHDT and YNNKEL (reference sequence). This CDR3 is 15 amino acids long. V was clipped by 6 bases and J by 5 bases; unmatched bases: 8. The CDR3, as DNA: TGTGCCAGCAGTCCGACTAGCGGGGTAGGGGAGACCCAGTACTTC. Translating gives CASSPTSGVGETQYF.

This chain joins TRBV5-4 and TRBJ2-5, with D possibly TRBD1 on 6 matching bases. The CDR3 consists of 15 residues. Germline CDR1 SGHNT, CDR2 YYREEE (reference sequence). Trimming took 4 bases from V and 4 from J, leaving 17 bases between them. The CDR3 sequence: CASSRGQGLGETQYF. As DNA, the CDR3 is TGTGCCAGCAGCCGGGGCCAGGGGTTAGGAGAGACCCAGTACTTC.

The rearrangement uses TRBV5-6 and TRBJ1-1; D remains ambiguous. With 0 bases removed from V and 8 bases from J, the gap between germline ends came to 11 bases. Germline CDR1 reads SGHDT; CDR2 reads YYEEEE. The CDR3 loop spans 13 amino acids. The CDR3: CASSLELRWEAFF. CDR3 in DNA: TGTGCCAGCAGCTTGGAGCTCCGTTGGGAAGCTTTCTTT. Full variable domain (missing parts from reference TRBV5-6 and TRBJ1-1): DAGVTQSPTHLIKTRGQQVTLRCSPKSGHDTVSWYQQALGQGPQFIFQYYEEEERQRGNFPDRFSGHQFPNYSSELNVNALLLGDSALYLCASSLELRWEAFFGQGTRLTVV.

The chain is built from TRBV6-6 and TRBJ1-4; 11 bases align to TRBD1. The J segment lost 1 base and the V segment lost 5 bases, leaving 3 bases of the junction unmatched. The CDR3 runs 16 residues. The germline V gene has CDR1 MNHNY and CDR2 SVGAGI (reference sequence). CDR3 in DNA: TGTGCCAGCAGTATCGGGACAGGGGGAACTAATGAAAAACTGTTTTTT. It is translated as CASSIGTGGTNEKLFF.

This rearrangement joins TRBV25-1 to TRBJ2-1; no definite D call. CDR3 size: 12 residues. Trimming cost V 3 bases and J 5 bases, with 5 bases left between them. Per germline, CDR1 MGHDK and CDR2 SYGVNS. The CDR3 region is CASSEWDNEQFF. The CDR3, as DNA: TGTGCCAGCAGTGAGTGGGACAATGAGCAGTTCTTC.

This chain links TRBV7-8 with TRBJ2-7; tentative D call: TRBD1 (6 bases). Trimming shortened V by 1 base and J by 3 bases, and 10 bases separated the two germline ends. Germline values: CDR1 SGHVS, CDR2 FQNEAQ. The CDR3 has 14 residues. CDR3 residues: CASSLGTGYYEQYF. For the CDR3, the DNA is TGTGCCAGCAGCTTAGGAACAGGGTACTACGAGCAGTACTTC.

The rearrangement links TRBV7-3 to TRBJ2-3; 7 bases fit TRBD1. The junction had 4 bases not matched to a gene; V was cut back by 4 bases and J by 0 bases. The CDR3 extends over 15 amino acids. Germline V CDR1 and CDR2: SGHTA, FQGTGA. CDR3 in DNA: TGTGCCAGCAGCTCCCGGGACAGAAGCACAGATACGCAGTATTTT. This encodes CASSSRDRSTDTQYF.

The chain has TRBV7-2 and TRBJ2-5; D is perhaps TRBD1 (6 bases). CDR3 length: 13 amino acids. CDR1 and CDR2 (germline): SGHTA, FQGNSA. Trimming took off 3 bases at V and 3 bases at J, with 8 bases between the two ends. The CDR3 region is CASSFAGEETQYF. Here the CDR3 DNA reads TGTGCCAGCAGCTTCGCAGGGGAAGAGACCCAGTACTTC.

The chain uses TRBV5-8 and TRBJ2-2; TRBD2 might be the D (6 bases). From germline, CDR1 is SGHTS and CDR2 YDEGEE. Trimming left V 0 bases short and J 6 bases short, with 9 bases between. This CDR3 region has 14 residues. DNA of the CDR3: TGTGCCAGCAGCTTGGCGGGAGCCCCCGGGGAGCTGTTTTTT. It encodes CASSLAGAPGELFF.

The rearrangement uses TRBV5-6 and TRBJ1-2; 11 bases align to TRBD1. The trim removed 4 bases at V and 3 bases at J, leaving 8 bases unmatched. The CDR3 covers 16 residues. The germline V gene has CDR1 SGHDT and CDR2 YYEEEE. CDR3 in DNA: TGTGCCAGCAGCCCGGGGACAGGGGGGACGGACTATGGCTACACCTTC. This encodes CASSPGTGGTDYGYTF.

The chain employs TRBV7-2 and TRBJ2-4; D might be TRBD1 (5 bases). The ends were cut back, 1 base at V and 6 bases at J, with 13 bases in the middle. Germline-derived CDR1 and CDR2 are SGHTA and FQGNSA. CDR3 length: 15 amino acids. The CDR3 nucleotides read TGTGCCAGCAGCTTAGAACAGGTGGCCGGAAACATTCAGTACTTC. Encoded protein: CASSLEQVAGNIQYF.

This chain's CDR3 is CASSPRWLSNQPQHF. The CDR3 region has the DNA TGTGCCAGCAGTCCGAGGTGGCTTAGCAATCAGCCCCAGCATTTT. The chain uses TRBV6-5 and TRBJ1-5; no reliable D call. V was clipped by 5 bases and J by 0 bases, with 11 bases between them. From germline, CDR1 is MNHEY and CDR2 SVGAGI. The CDR3 contains 15 residues.

This sequence joins TRBV5-1 and TRBJ2-5; possibly TRBD1 or TRBD2 for D (6 bases each). With 4 bases removed from V and 5 bases from J, the gap between germline ends came to 18 bases. Germline loops: CDR1 SGHRS, CDR2 YFSETQ. This CDR3 region has 15 residues. The CDR3 DNA reads TGCGCCAGCAGCCCCACTCCGGGGGCGCGGGAGACCCAGTACTTC. This sequence encodes CASSPTPGARETQYF.

The rearrangement uses TRBV6-6 and TRBJ1-1; perhaps TRBD1 as D (5 bases). This CDR3 is built from 14 residues. V was shortened by 2 bases and J by 3 bases, with 10 bases between the two germline ends. Germline CDR1 is MNHNY and CDR2 is SVGAGI (reference sequence). The CDR3 here is CASSYATDDTEAFF. The DNA of the CDR3 is TGTGCCAGCAGTTACGCGACAGACGACACTGAAGCTTTCTTT.

This sequence joins TRBV5-1 and TRBJ1-1; D call uncertain. Per germline, CDR1 SGHRS and CDR2 YFSETQ. This CDR3 is built from 14 residues. Trimming pared 4 bases from V and 2 bases from J, leaving 12 bases between. The chain's CDR3 is CASSAGPGNTEAFF. The CDR3 DNA reads TGCGCCAGCAGCGCAGGCCCGGGAAACACTGAAGCTTTCTTT.

The CDR3 nucleotides read TGTGCCAGCAGCTTAACTAGCGGGGAGACAGATACGCAGTATTTT. Its translation: CASSLTSGETDTQYF. The chain has TRBV7-3 and TRBJ2-3, with 8 bases lining up with TRBD2. This CDR3 has 15 amino acids. Trimming took 0 bases from V and 3 from J; bases not matched to a gene: 2. CDR1 is SGHTA and CDR2 is FQGTGA in the germline V gene. Variable domain in full (rest from reference TRBV7-3 and TRBJ2-3): GAGVSQTPSNKVTEKGKYVELRCDPISGHTALYWYRQSLGQGPEFLIYFQGTGAADDSGLPNDRFFAVRPEGSVSTLKIQRTERGDSAVYLCASSLTSGETDTQYFGPGTRLTVL.

CDR3 coding DNA: TGTGCCAGAAGATATTCTAAACCGGGAGTGGGGGGCTACACCTTC. Amino acid sequence: CARRYSKPGVGGYTF. This chain uses TRBV5-3 with TRBJ1-2; no definite D call. TRBV5-3 belongs to the ORF category, with a function that is uncertain. The CDR3 spans 15 residues. Trimming took off 5 bases at V and 8 bases at J, with 22 bases between the two ends.

This clone was counted a single time. The V gene is TRBV11-2, the J gene TRBJ2-7; D remains ambiguous. CDR1 is SGHAT and CDR2 is FQNNGV in the germline V gene. CDR3 length equals 15 residues. The V end lost 3 bases, the J end lost 0 bases, and 12 bases lay between the germline ends. The DNA of the CDR3 is TGTGCCAGCAGCTTTGGAAACCTCGACTCCTACGAGCAGTACTTC. It codes for CASSFGNLDSYEQYF.